A single sample is the source of the 17 T cell receptor beta chains below, sequenced in a study of identical twins. TCRdb independently ran MiXCR on the 5' RACE reads; one entry per CDR3 protein. Of a few hundred thousand distinct CDR3 sequences listed, nearly 10% are singletons. This sample was also put to use in a study of yellow fever vaccine responses in identical twins.

Specimen: PBMCs. These receptors were collected from a woman younger than 30 in good health.

The chain has TRBV2 and TRBJ2-5, with TRBD1 matching 11 bases. V was clipped by 6 bases and J by 5 bases; unmatched bases: 8. The CDR3 sequence is 15 residues long. CDR1 is SNHLY, CDR2 FYNNEI, per germline. The CDR3 is CASRPLGTGGETQYF. DNA of the CDR3: TGTGCCAGCAGACCCTTGGGGACAGGGGGGGAGACCCAGTACTTC.

This clonotype has only a few counts. The chain employs TRBV14 and TRBJ2-3; D is uncertain. The germline V and J ends were trimmed by 1 base and 4 bases, with 12 bases remaining between them. Germline values: CDR1 SGHDN, CDR2 FVKESK. The CDR3 is 15 amino acids. Here the CDR3 DNA reads TGTGCCAGCAGCCAAGGCCAGTGGTACCCAGATACGCAGTATTTT. This sequence encodes CASSQGQWYPDTQYF. Filled out from reference TRBV14 and TRBJ2-3, the complete variable domain reads EAGVTQFPSHSVIEKGQTVTLRCDPISGHDNLYWYRRVMGKEIKFLLHFVKESKQDESGMPNNRFLAERTGGTYSTLKVQPAELEDSGVYFCASSQGQWYPDTQYFGPGTRLTVL.

This clonotype came up a few times. This chain uses TRBV14 with TRBJ1-1; tentative D call: TRBD1 (6 bases). The germline V and J ends were trimmed by 1 base and 1 base, with 16 bases remaining between them. Germline lookup yields CDR1 SGHDN and CDR2 FVKESK. The CDR3 extends over 17 amino acids. CDR3 DNA: TGTGCCAGCAGCCAAGCGGGGGCCCGGCATCGGAACACTGAAGCTTTCTTT. Its protein product is CASSQAGARHRNTEAFF.

This clonotype was observed a handful of times. The J gene is TRBJ2-7, the V gene TRBV28, with 8 bases that match TRBD1. The CDR3 is 13 residues long. Losses at the gene ends were 7 bases for V and 7 bases for J; bases not matched to a gene: 9. CDR1 and CDR2 from the germline V gene are MDHEN and SYDVKM. CDR3: CASNPGGLREQYF. In DNA, the CDR3 is TGTGCCAGCAACCCAGGGGGCCTGCGGGAGCAGTACTTC.

This clonotype was picked up a small number of times. This rearrangement joins TRBV10-3 to TRBJ2-7; D remains ambiguous. Trimming shortened V by 2 bases and J by 3 bases, and 2 bases separated the two germline ends. CDR3 length: 11 amino acids. Germline V gene lookup returns CDR1 ENHRY and CDR2 SYGVKD. For the CDR3, the DNA is TGTGCCATCAGTGAGAACTACGAGCAGTACTTC. Amino acids: CAISENYEQYF.

This clonotype was recorded many times. The CDR3 nucleotides are TGTGCCAGCAGTTTAGCAGCCACCAGGAATGGCTACACCTTC. Encoded protein: CASSLAATRNGYTF. This chain connects TRBV12-3 or TRBV12-4 to TRBJ1-2; D gene unclear. The V gene lost 0 bases and the J gene lost 6 bases, with 11 bases spanning the gap. There are 14 residues in the CDR3.

The rearrangement uses TRBV20-1 and TRBJ2-7; D may be TRBD1 or TRBD2 (5 bases each). The CDR3 consists of 14 residues. The germline V gene encodes CDR1 DFQATT and CDR2 SNEGSKA (reference sequence). Between the trimmed V and J ends, which lost 3 bases and 6 bases, there was a span of 18 bases. CDR3 sequence reads: CSARGPLGVSEQYF. The CDR3 nucleotides are TGCAGTGCTAGGGGTCCCCTGGGGGTTAGCGAGCAGTACTTC.

This clonotype was seen only a few times. This chain links TRBV4-2 with TRBJ2-7; D unresolved. CDR1 and CDR2 from the germline V gene are LGHNA and YNFKEQ. This CDR3 has 14 residues. Trimming took 6 bases from V and 1 from J, leaving 13 bases between them. The CDR3 DNA reads as TGTGCCAGCAGTGGGTTCGAGGATTCCTACGAGCAGTACTTC. It specifies CASSGFEDSYEQYF.

This clonotype was detected many times. This chain joins TRBV7-9 and TRBJ1-2; D ambiguous. Per germline, CDR1 SEHNR and CDR2 FQNEAQ (reference sequence). V gave up 4 bases and J gave up 3 bases, with 9 bases separating them. There are 13 residues in the CDR3. CDR3 coding DNA: TGTGCCAGCAGCTATAACACAGACTATGGCTACACCTTC. Translated, it gives CASSYNTDYGYTF. The variable domain in full, with the rest retrieved from reference TRBV7-9 and TRBJ1-2, is DTGVSQNPRHKITKRGQNVTFRCDPISEHNRLYWYRQTLGQGPEFLTYFQNEAQLEKSRLLSDRFSAERPKGSFSTLEIQRTEQGDSAMYLCASSYNTDYGYTFGSGTRLTVV.

This chain joins TRBV12-3 or TRBV12-4 and TRBJ2-7, with D possibly being TRBD1 (6 bases). Trimming left V 5 bases short and J 4 bases short, with 12 bases between. This CDR3 region has 13 residues. CDR3 loop: CASSLSDRYEQYF. CDR3 DNA sequence: TGTGCCAGCAGTCTGTCGGACAGATACGAGCAGTACTTC.

The chain joins TRBV27 to TRBJ2-1, with unresolved D. CDR1 is MNHEY and CDR2 is SMNVEV in the germline V gene (reference sequence). The CDR3 length is 13 residues. The V end lost 2 bases, the J end lost 8 bases, and 10 bases lay between the germline ends. CDR3 nucleotide sequence: TGTGCCAGCAGTTTACCCTCGCACCATGAGCAGTTCTTC. This encodes CASSLPSHHEQFF.

This clonotype appeared a few times. The chain is built from TRBV15 and TRBJ2-1, with D possibly TRBD2 on 6 matching bases. CDR3 length: 17 residues. The ends were cut back, 1 base at V and 13 bases at J, with 26 bases in the middle. Germline-derived CDR1 and CDR2 are LNHNV and YYDKDF (reference sequence). The CDR3 loop reads CATSRAPTGLDRGRQFF. The CDR3 bases are TGTGCCACCAGCAGAGCCCCGACGGGACTCGATAGGGGAAGACAGTTCTTC. The full variable domain, with the rest looked up from reference TRBV15 and TRBJ2-1, is DAMVIQNPRYQVTQFGKPVTLSCSQTLNHNVMYWYQQKSSQAPKLLFHYYDKDFNNEADTPDNFQSRRPNTSFCFLDIRSPGLGDTAMYLCATSRAPTGLDRGRQFFGPGTRLTVL.

This clonotype has a handful of counts. V is TRBV9 and J is TRBJ2-1, with D unclear. Trimming took off 0 bases at V and 7 bases at J, with 8 bases between the two ends. CDR3 length equals 13 residues. In germline, CDR1 is SGDLS, CDR2 YYNGEE. CDR3 DNA sequence: TGTGCCAGCAGCGTAGGTTCGGCAAATGAGCAGTTCTTC. This codes for CASSVGSANEQFF.

This clonotype was detected only a few times. The chain couples TRBV7-2 to TRBJ2-5; 9 bases are a match to TRBD1. The J segment lost 5 bases and the V segment lost 6 bases, leaving 13 bases of the junction unmatched. CDR3 length: 16 amino acids. CDR1 SGHTA and CDR2 FQGNSA come from the germline V gene. The CDR3 sequence: CASSQRGVGQGETQYF. The CDR3 DNA reads as TGTGCCAGCAGTCAGCGCGGGGTAGGACAGGGGGAGACCCAGTACTTC.

The chain has TRBV2 and TRBJ2-7, with 11 bases identical to TRBD1. Trimming at V came to 1 base and at J to 2 bases, leaving 10 bases not matched to a gene. The V gene's germline CDR1 is SNHLY and CDR2 FYNNEI. The CDR3 extends over 18 amino acids. CDR3 loop: CASSEEGQGELLAYEQYF. CDR3 bases: TGTGCCAGCAGTGAAGAGGGACAGGGGGAGTTATTGGCCTACGAGCAGTACTTC. The full variable domain, completed using reference TRBV2 and TRBJ2-7, is EPEVTQTPSHQVTQMGQEVILRCVPISNHLYFYWYRQILGQKVEFLVSFYNNEISEKSEIFDDQFSVERPDGSNFTLKIRSTKLEDSAMYFCASSEEGQGELLAYEQYFGPGTRLTVT.

In its sample, this clonotype was seen a few times. This rearrangement joins TRBV5-1 to TRBJ1-1, with 7 bases lining up with TRBD1. CDR1 SGHRS and CDR2 YFSETQ come from the germline V gene. The V segment lost 4 bases and the J segment 0 bases; nucleotides outside the gene matches: 6. The CDR3 sequence is 15 residues long. The CDR3 DNA is TGCGCCAGCAGCCGAGGGACAGACATGAACACTGAAGCTTTCTTT. Residues: CASSRGTDMNTEAFF.

This clonotype has a handful of counts. The genes are TRBV4-2 and TRBJ2-5; D could derive from TRBD1 or TRBD2 (5 bases each). Deletions cut 5 bases from V and 5 bases from J, with 24 bases between. The CDR3 contains 17 residues. Germline loops: CDR1 LGHNA, CDR2 YNFKEQ. The CDR3 reads CASSSPRRADEGETQYF. The CDR3 nucleotides read TGTGCCAGCAGCTCTCCAAGACGAGCGGACGAGGGGGAGACCCAGTACTTC.